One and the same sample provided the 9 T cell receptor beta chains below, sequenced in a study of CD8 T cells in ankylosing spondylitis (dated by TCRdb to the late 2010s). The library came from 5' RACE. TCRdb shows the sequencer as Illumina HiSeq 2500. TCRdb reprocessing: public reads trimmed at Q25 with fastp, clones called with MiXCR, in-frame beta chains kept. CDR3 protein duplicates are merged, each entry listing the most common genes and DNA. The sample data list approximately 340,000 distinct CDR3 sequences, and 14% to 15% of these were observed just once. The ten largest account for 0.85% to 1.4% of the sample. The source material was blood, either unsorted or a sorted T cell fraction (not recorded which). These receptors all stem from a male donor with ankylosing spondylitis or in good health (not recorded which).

The CDR3 here is CAWSVQSYEQYF. CDR3 DNA sequence: TGTGCCTGGAGTGTACAGAGCTACGAGCAGTACTTC. V is TRBV30 and J is TRBJ2-7; D uncertain. The germline gives CDR1 GTSNPN, CDR2 SVGIG (reference sequence). The CDR3 consists of 12 residues. With 0 bases removed from V and 3 bases from J, the gap between germline ends came to 6 bases.

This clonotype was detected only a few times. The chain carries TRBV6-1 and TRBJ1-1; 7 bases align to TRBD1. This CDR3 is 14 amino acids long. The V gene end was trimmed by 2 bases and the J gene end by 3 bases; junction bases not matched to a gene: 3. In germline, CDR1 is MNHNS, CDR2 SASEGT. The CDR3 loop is CASSEQGVYTEAFF. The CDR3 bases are TGTGCCAGCAGTGAACAGGGGGTCTACACTGAAGCTTTCTTT.

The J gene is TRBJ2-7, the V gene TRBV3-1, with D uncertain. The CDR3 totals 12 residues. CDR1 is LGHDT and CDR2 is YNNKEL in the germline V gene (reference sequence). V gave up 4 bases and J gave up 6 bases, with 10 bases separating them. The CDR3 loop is CASSRTSVEQYF. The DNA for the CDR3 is TGTGCCAGCAGCCGGACCTCCGTCGAGCAGTACTTC.

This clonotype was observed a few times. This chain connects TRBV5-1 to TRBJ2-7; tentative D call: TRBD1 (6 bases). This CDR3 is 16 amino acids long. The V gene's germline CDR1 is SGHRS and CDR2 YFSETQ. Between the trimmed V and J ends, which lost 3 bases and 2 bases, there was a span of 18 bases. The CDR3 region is CASSSEDRRGAYEQYF. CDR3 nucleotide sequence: TGCGCCAGCAGCTCAGAAGACAGGAGAGGAGCCTACGAGCAGTACTTC.

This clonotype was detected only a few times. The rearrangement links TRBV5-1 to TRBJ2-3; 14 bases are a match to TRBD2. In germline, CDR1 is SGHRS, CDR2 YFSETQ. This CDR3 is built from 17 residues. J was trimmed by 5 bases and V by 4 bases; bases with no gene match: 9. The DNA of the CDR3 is TGCGCCAGCAGCGCAGGGACTAGCGGGAGCGTAAGAGATACGCAGTATTTT. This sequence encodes CASSAGTSGSVRDTQYF.

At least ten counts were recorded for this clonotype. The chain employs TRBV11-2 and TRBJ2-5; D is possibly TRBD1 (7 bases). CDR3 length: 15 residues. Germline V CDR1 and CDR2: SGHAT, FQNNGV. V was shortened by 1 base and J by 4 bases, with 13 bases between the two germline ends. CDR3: CASSLGQGGRETQYF. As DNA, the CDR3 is TGTGCCAGCAGCTTAGGCCAGGGGGGCAGAGAGACCCAGTACTTC.

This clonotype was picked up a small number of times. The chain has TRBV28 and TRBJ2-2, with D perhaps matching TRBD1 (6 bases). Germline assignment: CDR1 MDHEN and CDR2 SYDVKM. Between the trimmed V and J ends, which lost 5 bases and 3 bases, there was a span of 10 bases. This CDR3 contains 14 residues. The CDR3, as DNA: TGTGCCAGCAGTAGTGGACAGCACACCGGGGAGCTGTTTTTT. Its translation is CASSSGQHTGELFF.

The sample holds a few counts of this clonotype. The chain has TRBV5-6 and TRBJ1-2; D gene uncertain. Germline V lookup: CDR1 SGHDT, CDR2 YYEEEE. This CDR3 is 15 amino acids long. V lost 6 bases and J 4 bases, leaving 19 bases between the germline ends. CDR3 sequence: CASTLWWGPFYGYTF. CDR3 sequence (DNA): TGTGCCAGCACCCTGTGGTGGGGTCCCTTCTATGGCTACACCTTC.

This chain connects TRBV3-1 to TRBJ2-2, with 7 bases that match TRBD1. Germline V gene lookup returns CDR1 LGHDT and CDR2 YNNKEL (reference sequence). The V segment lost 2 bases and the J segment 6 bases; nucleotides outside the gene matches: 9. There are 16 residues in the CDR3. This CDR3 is CASSQFQGQWAGELFF. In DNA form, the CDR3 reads TGTGCCAGCAGCCAATTTCAGGGACAGTGGGCCGGGGAGCTGTTTTTT.